The T cell receptor beta chain under discussion was sequenced for a study of siplizumab effects on memory and regulatory T cells. Each sample contributed around 10^5 TCR templates to the assay. Generated by immunoSEQ multiplex PCR, the TCRdb table keeps only in-frame clones and is missing some. This sample has 110,000 or so clones, with about 93% found just once. Germline V CDR1 and CDR2: SGHNT, YYREEE (reference sequence). This CDR3 is built from 14 residues. Trimming left V 4 bases short and J 1 base short, with 11 bases between. This chain uses TRBV5-4 with TRBJ1-1; the D is unclear. The sequence derives from a human donor in good health. The sequenced material came from non-Treg CD4+ T cells sorted from blood. CDR3 region: CASSPWTENTEAFF. CDR3 DNA sequence: TGTGCCAGCAGCCCCTGGACGGAGAACACTGAAGCTTTCTTT.